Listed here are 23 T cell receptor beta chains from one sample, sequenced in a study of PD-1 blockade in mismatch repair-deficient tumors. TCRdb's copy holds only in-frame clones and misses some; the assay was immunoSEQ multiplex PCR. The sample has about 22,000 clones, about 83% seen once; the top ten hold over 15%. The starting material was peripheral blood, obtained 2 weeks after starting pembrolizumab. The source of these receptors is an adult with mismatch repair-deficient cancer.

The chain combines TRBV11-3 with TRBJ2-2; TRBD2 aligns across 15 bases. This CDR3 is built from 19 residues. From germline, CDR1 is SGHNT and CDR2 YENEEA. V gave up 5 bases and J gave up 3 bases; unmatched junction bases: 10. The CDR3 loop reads CASSPGLAGGPRYTGELFF. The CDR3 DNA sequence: TGTGCCAGCAGCCCCGGACTAGCGGGAGGGCCGAGGTACACCGGGGAGCTGTTTTTT.

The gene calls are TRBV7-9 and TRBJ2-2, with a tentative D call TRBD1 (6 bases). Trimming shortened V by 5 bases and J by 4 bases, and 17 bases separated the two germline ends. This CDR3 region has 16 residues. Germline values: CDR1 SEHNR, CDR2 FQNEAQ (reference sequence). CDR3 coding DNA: TGTGCCAGCAGCCAGGCCCCAGGACAGCTCACCGGGGAGCTGTTTTTT. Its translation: CASSQAPGQLTGELFF.

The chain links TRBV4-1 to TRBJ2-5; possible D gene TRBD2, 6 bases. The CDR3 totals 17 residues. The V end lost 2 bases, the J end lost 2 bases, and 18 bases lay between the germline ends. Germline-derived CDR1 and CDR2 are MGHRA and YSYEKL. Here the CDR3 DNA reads TGCGCCAGCAGCCAATTATTTTTACGGGAGAGACAAGAGACCCAGTACTTC. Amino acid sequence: CASSQLFLRERQETQYF.

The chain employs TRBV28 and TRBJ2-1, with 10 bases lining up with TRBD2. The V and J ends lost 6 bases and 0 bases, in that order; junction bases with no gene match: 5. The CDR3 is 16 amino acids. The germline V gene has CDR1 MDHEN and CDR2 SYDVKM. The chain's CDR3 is CASSGLADTSYNEQFF. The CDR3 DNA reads TGTGCCAGCAGCGGACTAGCGGACACCTCCTACAATGAGCAGTTCTTC.

The CDR3 loop is CASSQDLWNTDTQYF. DNA of the CDR3: TGTGCCAGCAGCCAAGATTTGTGGAACACAGATACGCAGTATTTT. The rearrangement uses TRBV5-4 and TRBJ2-3; D gene uncertain. This CDR3 has 15 amino acids. Trimming shortened V by 4 bases and J by 2 bases, and 14 bases separated the two germline ends. Germline V gene sequence: CDR1 SGHNT, CDR2 YYREEE (reference sequence). The variable domain in full, completed from reference TRBV5-4 and TRBJ2-3, reads ETGVTQSPTHLIKTRGQQVTLRCSSQSGHNTVSWYQQALGQGPQFIFQYYREEENGRGNFPPRFSGLQFPNYSSELNVNALELDDSALYLCASSQDLWNTDTQYFGPGTRLTVL.

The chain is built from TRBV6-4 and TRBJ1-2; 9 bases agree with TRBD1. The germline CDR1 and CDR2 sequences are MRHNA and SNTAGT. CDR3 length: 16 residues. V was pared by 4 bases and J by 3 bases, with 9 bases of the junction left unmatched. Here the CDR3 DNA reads TGTGCCAGCAGTGCACAGGGGGCCTCCGTGGACTATGGCTACACCTTC. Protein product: CASSAQGASVDYGYTF.

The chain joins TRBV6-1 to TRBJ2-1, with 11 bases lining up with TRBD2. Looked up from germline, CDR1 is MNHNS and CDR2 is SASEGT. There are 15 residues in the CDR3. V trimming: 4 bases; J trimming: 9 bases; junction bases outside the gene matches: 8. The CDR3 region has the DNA TGTGCCAGCAGTGGGCTAGCGGGAGGAAAGGTTGAGCAGTTCTTC. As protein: CASSGLAGGKVEQFF.

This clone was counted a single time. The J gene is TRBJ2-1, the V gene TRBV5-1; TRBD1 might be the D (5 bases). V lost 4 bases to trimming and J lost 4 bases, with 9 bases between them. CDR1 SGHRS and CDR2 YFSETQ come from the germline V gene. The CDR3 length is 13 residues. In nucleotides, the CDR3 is TGCGCCAGCAGCGCGACAGATTACAATGAGCAGTTCTTC. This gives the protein CASSATDYNEQFF. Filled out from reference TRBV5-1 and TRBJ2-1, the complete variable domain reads KAGVTQTPRYLIKTRGQQVTLSCSPISGHRSVSWYQQTPGQGLQFLFEYFSETQRNKGNFPGRFSGRQFSNSRSEMNVSTLELGDSALYLCASSATDYNEQFFGPGTRLTVL.

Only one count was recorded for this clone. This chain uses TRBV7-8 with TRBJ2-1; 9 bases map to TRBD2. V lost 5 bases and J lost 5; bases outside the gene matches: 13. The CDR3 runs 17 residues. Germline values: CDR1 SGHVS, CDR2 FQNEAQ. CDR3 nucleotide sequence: TGTGCCAGCAGCGTAGGACGGCTAGCGGGACCCGACAATGAGCAGTTCTTC. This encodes CASSVGRLAGPDNEQFF.

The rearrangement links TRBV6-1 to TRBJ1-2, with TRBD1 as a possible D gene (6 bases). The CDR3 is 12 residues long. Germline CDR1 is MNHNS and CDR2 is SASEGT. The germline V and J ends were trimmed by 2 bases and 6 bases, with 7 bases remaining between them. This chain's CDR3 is CASSENRDGYTF. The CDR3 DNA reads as TGTGCCAGCAGTGAAAACAGGGATGGCTACACCTTC.

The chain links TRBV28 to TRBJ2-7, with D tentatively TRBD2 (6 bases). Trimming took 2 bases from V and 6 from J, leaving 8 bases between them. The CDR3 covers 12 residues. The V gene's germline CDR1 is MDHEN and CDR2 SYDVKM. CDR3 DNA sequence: TGTGCCAGCAGTTTACCAGCGGGCGAGCAGTACTTC. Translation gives CASSLPAGEQYF.

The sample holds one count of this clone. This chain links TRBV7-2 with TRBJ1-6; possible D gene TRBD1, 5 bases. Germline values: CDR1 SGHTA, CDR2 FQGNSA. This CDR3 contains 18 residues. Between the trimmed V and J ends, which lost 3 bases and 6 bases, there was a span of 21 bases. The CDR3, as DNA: TGTGCCAGCAGCTTGGGGCCAGACTGGATCTTCCCTAATTCACCCCTCCACTTT. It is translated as CASSLGPDWIFPNSPLHF.

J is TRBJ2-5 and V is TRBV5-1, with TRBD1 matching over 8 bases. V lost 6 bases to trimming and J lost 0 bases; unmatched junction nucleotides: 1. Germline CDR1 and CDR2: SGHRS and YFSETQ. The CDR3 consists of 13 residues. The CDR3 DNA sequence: TGCGCCAGCATGGACAGGGACCAAGAGACCCAGTACTTC. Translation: CASMDRDQETQYF.

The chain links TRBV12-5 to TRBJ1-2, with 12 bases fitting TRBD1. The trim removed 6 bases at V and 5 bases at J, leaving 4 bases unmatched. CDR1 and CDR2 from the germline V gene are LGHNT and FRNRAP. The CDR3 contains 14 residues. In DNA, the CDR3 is TGTGCTAGTGGGGGACAGGGGGCTGGTTATGGCTACACCTTC. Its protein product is CASGGQGAGYGYTF.

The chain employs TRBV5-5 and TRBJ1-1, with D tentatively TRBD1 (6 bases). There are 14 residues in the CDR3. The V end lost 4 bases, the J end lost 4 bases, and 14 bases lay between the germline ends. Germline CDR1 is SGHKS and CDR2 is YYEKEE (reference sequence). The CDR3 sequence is CASSVTGRFTEAFF. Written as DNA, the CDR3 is TGTGCCAGCAGCGTCACAGGGAGATTCACTGAAGCTTTCTTT.

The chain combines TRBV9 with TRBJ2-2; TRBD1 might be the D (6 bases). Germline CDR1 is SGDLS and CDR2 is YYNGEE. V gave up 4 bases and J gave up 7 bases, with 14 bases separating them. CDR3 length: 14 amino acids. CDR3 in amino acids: CASSSRGSGGELFF. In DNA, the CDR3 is TGTGCCAGCAGCTCAAGGGGGTCCGGCGGGGAGCTGTTTTTT.

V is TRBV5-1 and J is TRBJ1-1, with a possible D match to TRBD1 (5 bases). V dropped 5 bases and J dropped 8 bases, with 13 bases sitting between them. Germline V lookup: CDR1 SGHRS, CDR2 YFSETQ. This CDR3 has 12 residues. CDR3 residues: CASSPGAPEAFF. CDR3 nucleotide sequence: TGCGCCAGCAGTCCCGGGGCGCCGGAAGCTTTCTTT.

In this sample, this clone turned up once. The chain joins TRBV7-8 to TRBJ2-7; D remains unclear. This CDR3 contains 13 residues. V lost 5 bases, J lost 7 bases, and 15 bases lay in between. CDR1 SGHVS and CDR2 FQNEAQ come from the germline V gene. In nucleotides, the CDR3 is TGTGCCAGCAGCCTCCACTACTTACGAGAGCAGTACTTC. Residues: CASSLHYLREQYF.

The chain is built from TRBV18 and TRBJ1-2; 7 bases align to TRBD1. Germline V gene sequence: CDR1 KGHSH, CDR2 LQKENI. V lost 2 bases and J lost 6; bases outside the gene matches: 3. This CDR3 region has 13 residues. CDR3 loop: CASSPRQGDGYTF. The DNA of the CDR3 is TGTGCCAGCTCACCAAGACAGGGAGATGGCTACACCTTC. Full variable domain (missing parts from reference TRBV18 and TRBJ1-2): NAGVMQNPRHLVRRRGQEARLRCSPMKGHSHVYWYRQLPEEGLKFMVYLQKENIIDESGMPKERFSAEFPKEGPSILRIQQVVRGDSAAYFCASSPRQGDGYTFGSGTRLTVV.

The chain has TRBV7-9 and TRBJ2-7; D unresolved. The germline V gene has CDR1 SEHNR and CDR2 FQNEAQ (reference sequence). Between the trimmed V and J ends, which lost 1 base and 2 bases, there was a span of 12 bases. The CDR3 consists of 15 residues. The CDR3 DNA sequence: TGTGCCAGCAGCTTAGTGTCCTTAGGGACCTACGAGCAGTACTTC. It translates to CASSLVSLGTYEQYF.

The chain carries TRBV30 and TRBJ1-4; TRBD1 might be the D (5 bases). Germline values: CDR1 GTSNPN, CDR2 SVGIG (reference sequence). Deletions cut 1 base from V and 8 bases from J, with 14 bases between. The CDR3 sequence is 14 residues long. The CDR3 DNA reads TGTGCCTGGAGTGATCCCAGGGACCGAGAAAAACTGTTTTTT. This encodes CAWSDPRDREKLFF.

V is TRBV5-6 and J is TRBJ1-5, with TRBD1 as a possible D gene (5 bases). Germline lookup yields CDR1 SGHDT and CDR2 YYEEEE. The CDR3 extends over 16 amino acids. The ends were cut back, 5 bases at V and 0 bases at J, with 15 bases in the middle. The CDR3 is CASSSGGLNSNQPQHF. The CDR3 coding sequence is TGTGCCAGCAGTAGCGGGGGACTGAATAGCAATCAGCCCCAGCATTTT.

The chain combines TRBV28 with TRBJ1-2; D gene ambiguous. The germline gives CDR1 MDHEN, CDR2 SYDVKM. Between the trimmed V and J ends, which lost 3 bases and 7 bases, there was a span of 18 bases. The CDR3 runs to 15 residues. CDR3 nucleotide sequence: TGTGCCAGCAGTTTCTTGGGGAACCTCCCGGGTGGCTACACCTTC. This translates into CASSFLGNLPGGYTF.